This TCR beta chain originates from a study of neurological immune-mediated disorders. Regarding the study as a whole: Whereas HTLV-1-associated myelopathy showed the most TCR clonal expansion, multiple sclerosis showed the least, with levels below those of healthy controls. Expanded clones shared no CDR3 amino acid sequences across subjects, suggesting private repertoires in all groups.

TCRdb called the 5' RACE reads again in MiXCR, with one record for every CDR3 protein. Counted here are about 36,000 distinct CDR3 sequences, roughly 11% occurring once; the ten biggest clones make up roughly 4%. On this clonotype: Its antigen is not identified.

The CDR3 consists of 12 residues. Noted time point: technical triplicate 1. The sequenced sample was PBMCs. V usage is TRBV12-2 and J usage is TRBJ1-5. TRBV12-2 is a recognized pseudogene. The TCR comes from a man aged 60-69 years with HTLV-1-associated myelopathy (HAM/TSP). CDR3 loop: CASRLVGQPQHF. CDR3 nucleotides: TGTGCAAGTCGCTTAGTAGGTCAGCCCCAGCATTTT.